This T cell receptor beta chain was sequenced for a study of blood T cell repertoires in COVID-19. As for the study in general: Researchers got acute and convalescent COVID-19 samples from the United States, Italy and Spain. PBMCs, B-cell-depleted T cells, or T cells were the source of the cDNA or gDNA that made up the material.

CDR3 length: 14 amino acids. Germline CDR1 reads LGHDT; CDR2 reads YNNKEL (reference sequence). V dropped 5 bases and J dropped 5 bases, with 15 bases sitting between them. In the original analysis: Estimation of nucleated cell counts was performed using reference gene primer amplification. Some clones are missing from TCRdb's copy, which holds only in-frame ones; the method was immunoSEQ multiplex PCR. The D gene and trimming were derived from the DNA, and the V and J assignments and clone size from that table. The table lists around 300,000 clones, roughly nine tenths of them singletons. Participants were aged roughly 18 to 100 years from around 26 US areas.

The source of this sequence is a young woman who had recovered from COVID-19. The J gene is TRBJ2-5, the V gene TRBV3-1 (or the pseudogene TRBV3-2); possible D gene TRBD1, 6 bases. The sequencing input was PBMCs or T cells enriched from blood (not recorded which). DNA for the CDR3: TGTGCCAGCAGCTCTCAAGGGGGACGGGAGACCCAGTACTTC. The encoded protein is CASSSQGGRETQYF.